These 10 T cell receptor beta chains were all obtained from the same sample, sequenced in a study of shared clonotypes between healthy human individuals. Method: immunoSEQ multiplex PCR; TCRdb's copy keeps in-frame clones and lacks some. The sample comprises roughly 95,000 clones, about 45% of which are singletons, and about 16% rests with the top ten. The sample comprised PBMCs. Every receptor here comes from a woman between 40 and 55 years old in good health. Some clones in this sample may be carry-over from other donors' samples.

This clone was seen many times. The sample carries other DNA sequences with the same CDR3. The chain joins TRBV9 to TRBJ2-1, with TRBD2 identical over 7 bases. This CDR3 is 15 amino acids long. The V gene end was trimmed by 0 bases and the J gene end by 7 bases; junction bases not matched to a gene: 7. Germline lookup yields CDR1 SGDLS and CDR2 YYNGEE. CDR3 nucleotide sequence: TGTGCCAGCAGCGTAGAAGGCGGGAGAGGTAATGAGCAGTTCTTC. It specifies CASSVEGGRGNEQFF. Full variable domain (missing parts from reference TRBV9 and TRBJ2-1): DSGVTQTPKHLITATGQRVTLRCSPRSGDLSVYWYQQSLDQGLQFLIQYYNGEERAKGNILERFSAQQFPDLHSELNLSSLELGDSALYFCASSVEGGRGNEQFFGPGTRLTVL.

This sequence joins TRBV28 and TRBJ2-3, with 14 bases identical to TRBD2. The CDR3 is 14 residues long. Germline lookup yields CDR1 MDHEN and CDR2 SYDVKM. V lost 8 bases, J lost 9 bases, and 7 bases stayed unmatched. CDR3 coding DNA: TGTGCCAGCCGACTAGCGGGAGGGCCACGGACGCAGTATTTT. Residues: CASRLAGGPRTQYF.

This clone was seen ten or more times. The chain employs TRBV11-3 and TRBJ2-7, with 10 positions matching TRBD1. J gave up 3 bases and V 5 bases, and 10 bases lay outside the gene matches. From germline, CDR1 is SGHNT and CDR2 YENEEA. The CDR3 spans 16 residues. This CDR3 is CASSPGRGTGDYEQYF. The CDR3 region has the DNA TGTGCCAGCAGCCCGGGAAGGGGGACAGGGGACTACGAGCAGTACTTC.

About this clone itself: One end of the junction varies from germline; a read error may be responsible. This chain connects TRBV7-9 to TRBJ1-1, with unresolved D. Germline values: CDR1 SEHNR, CDR2 FQNEAQ (reference sequence). This CDR3 is built from 12 residues. CDR3: CASSFSVAEHRF. Here the CDR3 DNA reads TGTGCCAGCAGCTTTTCAGTGGCTGAACATCGCTTT.

This chain joins TRBV28 and TRBJ2-1; D gene uncertain. The V end lost 6 bases, the J end lost 0 bases, and 9 bases lay between the germline ends. Germline V gene lookup returns CDR1 MDHEN and CDR2 SYDVKM. This CDR3 is 14 amino acids long. CDR3 amino acids: CASSFTTSYNEQFF. CDR3 bases: TGTGCCAGCAGCTTTACCACCTCCTACAATGAGCAGTTCTTC.

This chain connects TRBV28 to TRBJ2-3, with D perhaps matching TRBD1 or TRBD2 (6 bases each). V was trimmed by 6 bases and J by 2 bases, leaving 18 bases between them. CDR1 is MDHEN, CDR2 SYDVKM, per germline. The CDR3 sequence is 16 residues long. CDR3 in amino acids: CASSEDRQDYTDTQYF. CDR3 nucleotide sequence: TGTGCCAGCAGCGAAGATAGACAGGACTACACAGATACGCAGTATTTT.

This clone was picked up a small number of times. The chain uses TRBV6-1 and TRBJ1-6; D not certain. The CDR3 consists of 14 residues. Per germline, CDR1 MNHNS and CDR2 SASEGT. V lost 6 bases to trimming and J lost 7 bases, with 13 bases between them. The CDR3 DNA reads TGTGCCAGCAGCTCTGGGGTGGAGAATTCACCCCTCCACTTT. Translating it yields CASSSGVENSPLHF.

This sequence joins TRBV15 and TRBJ2-6; D is unclear. The CDR3 contains 16 residues. Germline lookup yields CDR1 LNHNV and CDR2 YYDKDF (reference sequence). The V end was cut by 2 bases, the J end by 1 base, with 9 bases between. This CDR3 is CATSRRKESGANVLTF. Written as DNA, the CDR3 is TGTGCCACCAGCAGAAGGAAGGAGTCTGGGGCCAACGTCCTGACTTTC. The variable domain in full, with the rest retrieved from reference TRBV15 and TRBJ2-6, is DAMVIQNPRYQVTQFGKPVTLSCSQTLNHNVMYWYQQKSSQAPKLLFHYYDKDFNNEADTPDNFQSRRPNTSFCFLDIRSPGLGDTAMYLCATSRRKESGANVLTFGAGSRLTVL.

Regarding this clone: The junction differs from germline at one of its ends, possibly a read error. The chain joins TRBV7-3 to TRBJ2-4; 8 positions agree with TRBD1. Germline lookup yields CDR1 SGHTA and CDR2 FQGTGA. This CDR3 is 15 amino acids long. CDR3 coding DNA: TGCGCCAGCAGCCCCGGGCGACAGGGGAAAAACATTCAGTACTTC. Amino acids: CASSPGRQGKNIQYF.

The chain has TRBV5-4 and TRBJ2-3; D ambiguous. Trimming cost V 1 base and J 7 bases, with 7 bases left between them. The CDR3 totals 12 residues. CDR1 is SGHNT, CDR2 YYREEE, per germline (reference sequence). CDR3 bases: TGTGCCAGCAGCTTGTACGGAAATACGCAGTATTTT. This sequence encodes CASSLYGNTQYF.